Each of the 20 T cell receptor beta chains below was sequenced from the same sample in a study of CXCR3-negative and CXCR3-positive naive CD8 T cells (dated by TCRdb to about 2019). Paper-wide results and their limitations: TRB CDR3s from CXCR3-positive naive cells showed higher hydrophobicity (lower Kidera factor 4), lower energy, and higher strength and volume indices than CXCR3-negative naive cells.

Their antigens remain unidentified. Reads for this sample came from a NextSeq 550. The Human TCR Profiling Kit (MiLaboratory) was used to prepare UMI-labeled 5' RACE TRB cDNA libraries. Following TCRdb reprocessing, every CDR3 protein sequence forms one entry, and DNA is not provided. The sample's records list about 56,000 distinct CDR3 sequences. In total, the top ten clones hold about 0.78% of the sample. Sample: naive CXCR3+ CD8+ T cells from blood. Sample cell subset or site, as interpreted from the label and publication: CD45RO-CCR7+CD27+CD95- naive CD8+ T cells expressing CXCR3 (TNR3+). Every receptor here comes from a human donor in good health. Some clones in this sample may be carry-over from other donors' samples.

The chain combines TRBV5-1 with TRBJ2-1; TCRdb names TRBD1, which stays unverified in the absence of DNA. The CDR3 totals 16 residues. CDR1 and CDR2 (germline): SGHRS, YFSETQ. The CDR3 protein is CASSSLTGPSYNEQFF.

This chain uses TRBV7-6 with TRBJ2-7; TCRdb gives TRBD1 as the D gene, but with no DNA this cannot be confirmed. The CDR3 spans 16 residues. The V gene's germline CDR1 is SGHVS and CDR2 FNYEAQ. CDR3 region: CASSLGPPGSTYEQYF.

The chain couples TRBV20-1 to TRBJ1-2. Germline lookup yields CDR1 DFQATT and CDR2 SNEGSKA (reference sequence). This CDR3 is 12 amino acids long. CDR3 loop: CSAGQENYGYTF.

The J gene is TRBJ2-7, the V gene TRBV20-1; TCRdb reports TRBD2, a call that lacks DNA to check it against. The germline CDR1 and CDR2 sequences are DFQATT and SNEGSKA (reference sequence). CDR3 size: 14 residues. CDR3 sequence: CSAGGEGRAYEQYF.

J is TRBJ2-3 and V is TRBV7-9. Germline CDR1 is SEHNR and CDR2 is FQNEAQ (reference sequence). CDR3 length: 14 residues. This chain's CDR3 is CASSFRTDTLTQYF.

The J gene is TRBJ2-1, the V gene TRBV4-3; the D call of TRBD2 rests on TCRdb alone, since no DNA is present to check it. Germline loops: CDR1 LGHNA, CDR2 YSLEER. The CDR3 has 15 residues. The chain's CDR3 is CAGSQDGTDYNEQFF.

The V and J genes are TRBV6-6 and TRBJ2-7; lacking DNA, the TRBD1 call made by TCRdb goes unchecked. Germline lookup yields CDR1 MNHNY and CDR2 SVGAGI (reference sequence). CDR3 length equals 13 residues. CDR3 residues: CASSYRDGYEQYF.

The V call is TRBV6-2 or TRBV6-3, the J call TRBJ2-1. Germline CDR1 and CDR2: MNHEY and SVGEGT. The CDR3 is made up of 15 amino acids. The CDR3 protein is CASSYSLSSYNEQFF.

The genes are TRBV29-1 and TRBJ2-1; without DNA, the TCRdb call of TRBD1 cannot be checked. Looked up from germline, CDR1 is SQVTM and CDR2 is ANQGSEA. The CDR3 loop spans 12 amino acids. The CDR3 region is CSVARADNEQFF.

The chain carries TRBV5-1 and TRBJ2-3; TCRdb's D gene call, TRBD1, goes unchecked for lack of DNA. Germline CDR1 is SGHRS and CDR2 is YFSETQ. This CDR3 has 17 amino acids. This CDR3 reads CASSLAGQGTSTDTQYF.

The V and J genes are TRBV7-9 and TRBJ1-2; TCRdb's D call, TRBD1, is unchecked because there is no DNA. Germline CDR1 SEHNR, CDR2 FQNEAQ (reference sequence). CDR3 size: 19 residues. The CDR3 region is CASSSFGARGDTVNYGYTF.

The chain links TRBV9 to TRBJ1-1; the TCRdb D gene call, TRBD1, has no DNA to confirm it. CDR3 length: 14 residues. The germline gives CDR1 SGDLS, CDR2 YYNGEE. This CDR3 is CASSVTGGGPEAFF.

The rearrangement uses TRBV29-1 and TRBJ1-2; TCRdb proposes TRBD1, but this gene call is untestable without DNA. CDR1 SQVTM and CDR2 ANQGSEA come from the germline V gene. The length of the CDR3 is 13 residues. The CDR3 reads CSVEEAGDGGYTF.

The chain joins TRBV27 to TRBJ2-2; TCRdb reports TRBD1, a call that lacks DNA to check it against. The germline CDR1 and CDR2 sequences are MNHEY and SMNVEV (reference sequence). This CDR3 spans 15 amino acids. CDR3 protein: CASSSGGAFIGELFF.

The gene calls are TRBV29-1 and TRBJ2-7; without DNA, the TCRdb call of TRBD2 cannot be checked. The CDR3 sequence is 14 residues long. Looked up from germline, CDR1 is SQVTM and CDR2 is ANQGSEA. The CDR3 region is CSVEPGDYSYEQYF.

This rearrangement joins TRBV14 to TRBJ2-3; TCRdb's D call of TRBD2 is untestable without DNA. CDR3 size: 16 residues. Germline V gene lookup returns CDR1 SGHDN and CDR2 FVKESK. The CDR3 protein is CASSRDSGRSTDTQYF.

This chain links TRBV6-5 with TRBJ2-4. This CDR3 comprises 14 residues. Germline assignment: CDR1 MNHEY and CDR2 SVGAGI. The CDR3 loop is CASSPWQGQNIQYF.

The CDR3 loop is CASSQDGTSGTDTQYF. V gene TRBV4-3 combines with J gene TRBJ2-3; TCRdb indicates TRBD2, and absent DNA this call remains unverified. The V gene's germline CDR1 is LGHNA and CDR2 YSLEER. CDR3 length equals 16 residues.

The chain recombines TRBV6-2 or TRBV6-3 with TRBJ2-7. Germline V CDR1 and CDR2: MNHEY, SVGEGT. The CDR3 sequence is 14 residues long. The CDR3 protein is CASSLPDPVYEQYF.

This rearrangement joins TRBV6-5 to TRBJ2-3; TCRdb lists TRBD1, though no DNA is available to test this call. The CDR3 is 14 amino acids. Germline CDR1 reads MNHEY; CDR2 reads SVGAGI. CDR3 amino acids: CASSYGGITDTQYF.